Sequencing of this T cell receptor (beta chain) was carried out in a study of shared clonotypes between healthy human individuals. Study conclusions and caveats: Represented diversity (both genetic and exposure-history) was limited by the small number of donors. For naive CD4 cells, approximately 4.8% of clonotypes were shared across four donors.

To note about this clone: Its specificity is not known.

Only Caucasian adults living in Nashville, Tennessee served as donors. The V gene end was trimmed by 1 base and the J gene end by 7 bases; junction bases not matched to a gene: 4. CDR1 and CDR2 (germline): SNHLY, FYNNEI. The CDR3 length is 14 residues. Each subset's genomic DNA was split evenly across several immunoSEQ plates. Method: immunoSEQ multiplex PCR; TCRdb's copy keeps in-frame clones and lacks some. The sample lists around 2.1 million clones, roughly 95% occurring once. The TCR originated in a young man in good health. The specimen was naive CD4+ T cells sorted from blood. Described subset: CD45RA+ positively selected. This chain links TRBV2 with TRBJ2-3; 8 nucleotides align to TRBD2. The CDR3 reads CASSEDGRGYTQYF. The CDR3 DNA sequence: TGTGCCAGCAGTGAAGACGGGAGGGGGTATACGCAGTATTTT. Filled out from reference TRBV2 and TRBJ2-3, the complete variable domain reads EPEVTQTPSHQVTQMGQEVILRCVPISNHLYFYWYRQILGQKVEFLVSFYNNEISEKSEIFDDQFSVERPDGSNFTLKIRSTKLEDSAMYFCASSEDGRGYTQYFGPGTRLTVL.